The 7 T cell receptor beta chains below were found in one sample sequenced in a study of spatial heterogeneity in lung cancer. Study results and caveats: The number of expanded tumor alpha and beta chains correlated with mutation number.

Time point indicated: sample taken at primary tumor resection. Each CDR3 protein gets one entry after TCRdb re-called the 5' RACE reads with MiXCR. The data contain fewer than 30,000 distinct CDR3 sequences, under 8.5% of them seen just once; the ten biggest clones take up 24%. Their recognized antigens are unknown. The source was lung tumor tissue, collected at surgery. Receptors were obtained from a male donor with early-stage non-small cell lung cancer.

This clonotype was seen ten or more times. The genes are TRBV20-1 and TRBJ2-5; D unclear. The CDR3 consists of 11 residues. Germline V gene data show CDR1 as DFQATT and CDR2 as SNEGSKA (reference sequence). V lost 3 bases, J lost 0 bases, and 2 bases lay in between. CDR3 region: CSASYQETQYF. The CDR3 DNA sequence: TGCAGTGCTAGTTACCAAGAGACCCAGTACTTC.

This clonotype turned up a few times. The chain combines TRBV9 with TRBJ1-2; 7 bases align to TRBD1. The germline CDR1 and CDR2 sequences are SGDLS and YYNGEE. V lost 3 bases to trimming and J lost 4 bases; unmatched junction nucleotides: 3. The CDR3 is 13 amino acids. The CDR3 here is CASSAQGPYGYTF. In DNA, the CDR3 is TGTGCCAGCAGCGCACAGGGGCCCTATGGCTACACCTTC.

The chain links TRBV5-1 to TRBJ1-4; D gene uncertain. The germline V gene has CDR1 SGHRS and CDR2 YFSETQ. With 0 bases removed from V and 8 bases from J, the gap between germline ends came to 8 bases. This CDR3 region has 13 residues. CDR3 sequence (DNA): TGCGCCAGCAGCTTGGGATCTGGAGAAAAACTGTTTTTT. Its translation is CASSLGSGEKLFF.

This clonotype was picked up a small number of times. The chain has TRBV6-6 and TRBJ1-2; 10 nucleotides match TRBD1. From germline, CDR1 is MNHNY and CDR2 SVGAGI (reference sequence). This CDR3 comprises 15 residues. Losses at the gene ends were 2 bases for V and 3 bases for J; bases not matched to a gene: 3. CDR3 DNA sequence: TGTGCCAGCAGTTACAGAGGGACAGGGGACTATGGCTACACCTTC. Protein product: CASSYRGTGDYGYTF.

This clonotype is medium-sized by share. CDR3 amino acids: CASSLAQSMNTEAFF. The CDR3, as DNA: TGCGCCAGCAGCTTGGCCCAATCGATGAACACTGAAGCTTTCTTT. V is TRBV5-1 and J is TRBJ1-1; D is undetermined. V was cut by 0 bases and J by 0 bases, with 9 bases left in between. Germline assignment: CDR1 SGHRS and CDR2 YFSETQ. The CDR3 loop spans 15 amino acids.

In this sample, this clonotype turned up many times. The V call is TRBV4-1, the J call TRBJ2-7; 8 bases map to TRBD1. With 4 bases clipped from V and 3 bases from J, the junction kept 5 bases outside the gene matches. Germline V gives CDR1 MGHRA, CDR2 YSYEKL. CDR3 length: 14 amino acids. For the CDR3, the DNA is TGCGCCAGCAGCCCCGGGACAGGCAGCTACGAGCAGTACTTC. Protein product: CASSPGTGSYEQYF.

This clonotype came up a few times. The chain combines TRBV20-1 with TRBJ2-2, with D unresolved. The CDR3 has 16 residues. V lost 7 bases and J 0 bases, leaving 18 bases between the germline ends. Germline V gives CDR1 DFQATT, CDR2 SNEGSKA (reference sequence). DNA for the CDR3: TGCAGTGTTCCTAGGTCAGCGTTAGCGAACACCGGGGAGCTGTTTTTT. This gives the protein CSVPRSALANTGELFF.